Listed here are 26 T cell receptor beta chains from one sample, sequenced in a study of technical replicates of blood from several donors. Generated by immunoSEQ multiplex PCR, the TCRdb table keeps only in-frame clones and is missing some. The profile shows 50,000 to 65,000 clones, around 93% of them singletons. The sequencing sample was made of PBMCs. Receptors originate from a human donor in good health. Some clones in this sample may be carry-over from other donors' samples.

The chain couples TRBV7-2 to TRBJ2-3; 8 bases align to TRBD1. Germline V gene sequence: CDR1 SGHTA, CDR2 FQGNSA. The CDR3 has 13 residues. V was pared by 8 bases and J by 0 bases, with 1 base of the junction left unmatched. As DNA, the CDR3 is TGTGCCAGCCACAGGGGGAGCACAGATACGCAGTATTTT. Protein sequence: CASHRGSTDTQYF.

J is TRBJ1-1 and V is TRBV27, with D perhaps matching TRBD1 (5 bases). V was cut by 8 bases and J by 5 bases, with 9 bases left in between. Germline-derived CDR1 and CDR2 are MNHEY and SMNVEV (reference sequence). This CDR3 comprises 11 residues. CDR3 nucleotide sequence: TGTGCCAGCTCCCGGGGGACTGAAGCTTTCTTT. Encoded protein: CASSRGTEAFF.

The J gene is TRBJ1-1, the V gene TRBV29-1; TRBD1 is a possible D gene (5 bases). The V end lost 8 bases, the J end lost 1 base, and 14 bases lay between the germline ends. Germline CDR1 is SQVTM and CDR2 is ANQGSEA. The CDR3 runs to 13 residues. The CDR3 coding sequence is TGCAGCCTCCGACAGAACCAGAACACTGAAGCTTTCTTT. This sequence encodes CSLRQNQNTEAFF.

The rearrangement joins TRBV7-2 to TRBJ2-5; 14 bases line up with TRBD2. This CDR3 comprises 16 residues. V shed 5 bases, J shed 5 bases, and the junction held 7 bases outside the gene matches. Germline V gene lookup returns CDR1 SGHTA and CDR2 FQGNSA. CDR3 amino acids: CASSLTSGGGRETQYF. CDR3 coding DNA: TGTGCCAGCAGCCTGACTAGCGGGGGGGGAAGGGAGACCCAGTACTTC.

The V and J genes are TRBV13 and TRBJ1-6; D perhaps matches TRBD1 (5 bases). The CDR3 extends over 16 amino acids. With 5 bases removed from V and 6 bases from J, the gap between germline ends came to 17 bases. Germline loops: CDR1 PRHDT, CDR2 FYEKMQ (reference sequence). The CDR3 sequence is CASSQGLSGGNSPLHF. CDR3 nucleotides: TGTGCCAGCAGCCAAGGACTCTCGGGGGGTAATTCACCCCTCCACTTT.

This chain connects TRBV19 to TRBJ1-5, with 7 nucleotides matching TRBD1. The CDR3 is 14 residues long. Trimming removed 4 bases from V and 11 bases from J; junction bases left unmatched: 11. Germline loops: CDR1 LNHDA, CDR2 SQIVND (reference sequence). CDR3 region: CASSTKQGFGTQHF. The CDR3, as DNA: TGTGCCAGTAGTACCAAACAGGGGTTCGGGACCCAGCATTTT.

The chain has TRBV4-1 and TRBJ1-5, with D unclear. This CDR3 is 15 amino acids long. Trimming took 0 bases from V and 6 from J, leaving 12 bases between them. The germline CDR1 and CDR2 sequences are MGHRA and YSYEKL. Written as DNA, the CDR3 is TGCGCCAGCAGCCAAGATTCCGGGTTTGCTCAGCCCCAGCATTTT. As protein: CASSQDSGFAQPQHF.

The chain links TRBV4-2 to TRBJ1-1; D gene uncertain. The germline V gene has CDR1 LGHNA and CDR2 YNFKEQ. The CDR3 covers 15 residues. Trimming removed 0 bases at V and 2 bases at J, with 10 bases between. CDR3 sequence reads: CASSQDLAVNTEAFF. CDR3 in DNA: TGTGCCAGCAGCCAAGATCTCGCAGTAAACACTGAAGCTTTCTTT.

This clone was observed once. This chain joins TRBV27 and TRBJ1-1, with 8 bases that match TRBD1. CDR1 and CDR2 from the germline V gene are MNHEY and SMNVEV (reference sequence). The CDR3 totals 17 residues. Unmatched junction bases numbered 13, after V lost 5 bases and J lost 2 bases. The CDR3 DNA sequence: TGTGCCAGCAGTACAAACAGGGGGGTAGGCCTTAACACTGAAGCTTTCTTT. It is translated as CASSTNRGVGLNTEAFF.

CDR3 nucleotide sequence: TGTGCCCGTAAGACTAGCGGGATCGCCGGGGAGCTGTTTTTT. Its translation: CARKTSGIAGELFF. The chain recombines TRBV30 with TRBJ2-2, with 11 bases aligning to TRBD2. The J segment lost 6 bases and the V segment lost 8 bases, leaving 8 bases of the junction unmatched. Germline lookup yields CDR1 GTSNPN and CDR2 SVGIG (reference sequence). CDR3 length: 14 amino acids.

The gene calls are TRBV7-9 and TRBJ1-3; D remains ambiguous. Germline-derived CDR1 and CDR2 are SEHNR and FQNEAQ (reference sequence). This CDR3 is 17 amino acids long. Deletions cut 1 base from V and 1 base from J, with 14 bases between. CDR3 sequence reads: CASSLVMIALSGNTIYF. As DNA, the CDR3 is TGTGCCAGCAGCTTAGTTATGATCGCGTTATCTGGAAACACCATATATTTT.

This clone is medium-sized (0.01 to 0.1%) within its sample. The genes are TRBV27 and TRBJ2-3; D perhaps matches TRBD1 (5 bases). Germline CDR1 is MNHEY and CDR2 is SMNVEV (reference sequence). V dropped 5 bases and J dropped 4 bases, with 16 bases sitting between them. The CDR3 runs 15 residues. The CDR3: CASSPYFQGPDTQYF. The CDR3 DNA sequence: TGTGCCAGCAGTCCATACTTCCAGGGTCCAGATACGCAGTATTTT.

This clone was seen a few times. CDR3 amino acids: CASSQGTGVQETQYF. The CDR3 DNA sequence: TGTGCCAGCAGCCAGGGGACAGGGGTACAAGAGACCCAGTACTTC. The chain couples TRBV4-2 to TRBJ2-5; TRBD1 matches at 10 bases. The ends lost 3 bases at V and 2 bases at J; junction bases unmatched: 3. CDR1 is LGHNA and CDR2 is YNFKEQ in the germline V gene. The CDR3 length is 15 residues.

The V and J genes are TRBV12-5 and TRBJ2-7; 9 bases align to TRBD2. The CDR3 covers 15 residues. With 5 bases clipped from V and 5 bases from J, the junction kept 10 bases outside the gene matches. Germline V CDR1 and CDR2: LGHNT, FRNRAP. CDR3 coding DNA: TGTGCTAGTGGTCAAGGGCGGGGGGGGCACGACGAGCAGTACTTC. Encoded protein: CASGQGRGGHDEQYF.

V and J are TRBV6-6 and TRBJ1-6; D gene unclear. Germline CDR1 reads MNHNY; CDR2 reads SVGAGI (reference sequence). This CDR3 is built from 12 residues. The CDR3 sequence is CAVQNGNSPLHF. CDR3 nucleotide sequence: TGTGCAGTCCAGAACGGGAATTCACCCCTCCACTTT.

This chain connects TRBV5-1 to TRBJ2-3, with a possible D match to TRBD2 (6 bases). CDR1 and CDR2 (germline): SGHRS, YFSETQ. Trimming removed 4 bases from V and 2 bases from J, with 17 bases in between. CDR3 length equals 16 residues. The CDR3 here is CASSRGDQINTDTQYF. As DNA, the CDR3 is TGCGCCAGCAGCCGCGGGGACCAGATAAACACAGATACGCAGTATTTT.

This clone was recorded a few times. This chain connects TRBV6-1 to TRBJ1-2; 9 bases are a match to TRBD1. With 2 bases clipped from V and 7 bases from J, the junction kept 8 bases outside the gene matches. This CDR3 is built from 15 residues. CDR1 and CDR2 (germline): MNHNS, SASEGT. The CDR3 nucleotides read TGTGCCAGCAGTGAACTAGGGACAGGGACAAGTGGCTACACCTTC. Protein: CASSELGTGTSGYTF.

The chain joins TRBV5-4 to TRBJ1-2; no reliable D call. The CDR3 runs 11 residues. V gave up 4 bases and J gave up 4 bases, with 5 bases separating them. Looked up from germline, CDR1 is SGHNT and CDR2 is YYREEE (reference sequence). The CDR3 bases are TGTGCCAGCAGCCACTCCTATGGCTACACCTTC. As protein: CASSHSYGYTF. The full variable domain, with the rest looked up from reference TRBV5-4 and TRBJ1-2, is ETGVTQSPTHLIKTRGQQVTLRCSSQSGHNTVSWYQQALGQGPQFIFQYYREEENGRGNFPPRFSGLQFPNYSSELNVNALELDDSALYLCASSHSYGYTFGSGTRLTVV.

The rearrangement links TRBV5-1 to TRBJ1-1; 7 nucleotides align to TRBD1. Per germline, CDR1 SGHRS and CDR2 YFSETQ. The CDR3 extends over 15 amino acids. J was trimmed by 0 bases and V by 4 bases; bases with no gene match: 6. In DNA form, the CDR3 reads TGCGCCAGCAGCCCCGGGACAGCGATGAACACTGAAGCTTTCTTT. Translating gives CASSPGTAMNTEAFF.

The chain couples TRBV7-9 to TRBJ1-1; 7 nucleotides align to TRBD1. Germline V gene sequence: CDR1 SEHNR, CDR2 FQNEAQ (reference sequence). J was trimmed by 11 bases and V by 1 base; bases with no gene match: 10. The CDR3 has 14 residues. The CDR3: CASSLVGGPLDAFF. The CDR3 bases are TGTGCCAGCAGCTTAGTAGGGGGCCCCTTGGATGCTTTCTTT.

This chain connects TRBV7-6 to TRBJ1-6; TRBD1 aligns across 9 bases. J lost 9 bases, V lost 5 bases, and 11 bases had no gene match. Germline values: CDR1 SGHVS, CDR2 FNYEAQ. This CDR3 has 16 residues. The CDR3 here is CASSIKPGQGFSPLHF. CDR3 nucleotide sequence: TGTGCCAGCAGCATCAAACCGGGACAGGGTTTTTCACCCCTCCACTTT.

The chain links TRBV6-4 to TRBJ2-7; 10 nucleotides align to TRBD1. CDR3 length equals 12 residues. CDR1 and CDR2 (germline): MRHNA, SNTAGT. The ends lost 4 bases at V and 7 bases at J; junction bases unmatched: 1. The CDR3 here is CASSGTGGEQYF. CDR3 DNA sequence: TGTGCCAGCAGTGGGACAGGGGGTGAGCAGTACTTC.

This chain connects TRBV25-1 to TRBJ1-3; D gene uncertain. This CDR3 has 15 residues. Trimming took 3 bases from V and 0 from J, leaving 9 bases between them. Germline V gene sequence: CDR1 MGHDK, CDR2 SYGVNS. The CDR3 nucleotides read TGTGCCAGCAGTGATTGGCAGGCCTCTGGAAACACCATATATTTT. Its translation: CASSDWQASGNTIYF.

The V call is TRBV10-3, the J call TRBJ2-3; 8 bases are a match to TRBD2. The CDR3 totals 17 residues. V lost 1 base and J lost 4; bases outside the gene matches: 10. Germline CDR1 and CDR2: ENHRY and SYGVKD. CDR3 coding DNA: TGTGCCATCAGTGAGTTTTCCCCGGGGGGGAGTGCAGATACGCAGTATTTT. It yields the protein CAISEFSPGGSADTQYF.

The rearrangement joins TRBV29-1 to TRBJ2-3; D gene uncertain. Germline V gene sequence: CDR1 SQVTM, CDR2 ANQGSEA. CDR3 length: 10 amino acids. Trimming cost V 5 bases and J 6 bases, with 6 bases left between them. In DNA, the CDR3 is TGCAGCGTTTCGCGGGATACGCAGTATTTT. Translation: CSVSRDTQYF.

Judged by abundance, this clone is medium-sized (0.01 to 0.1%). The chain uses TRBV7-8 and TRBJ2-2, with 8 bases that match TRBD2. The ends lost 5 bases at V and 5 bases at J; junction bases unmatched: 10. CDR1 is SGHVS and CDR2 is FQNEAQ in the germline V gene. This CDR3 has 16 residues. This CDR3 reads CASSKLGRVNTGELFF. The CDR3 DNA reads as TGTGCCAGCAGCAAACTCGGGAGGGTTAATACCGGGGAGCTGTTTTTT.